This TCR beta chain comes out of a study of blood T cells in healthy people across ages. Regarding the study as a whole: Roughly linearly, TCR beta diversity per million T cells fell as age increased.

A note on this clonotype: Its antigen is not identified.

The germline V gene has CDR1 DFQATT and CDR2 SNEGSKA (reference sequence). With 1 base removed from V and 14 bases from J, the gap between germline ends came to 12 bases. There are 11 residues in the CDR3. Using a J-beta primer mix together with a sample-barcoded 5' primer, a second PCR was run for roughly 7 to 11 cycles. In TCRdb, the 5' RACE reads were re-called with MiXCR into one record per CDR3 protein. The sample consists of 910,000 or so distinct CDR3 sequences, about 53% of them appearing once. This chain connects TRBV20-1 to TRBJ2-1; no clear D. The receptor was isolated from a woman between 55 and 75 years old in good health. Sequencing was carried out using blood. CDR3 loop: CSARVGTVKFF. DNA for the CDR3: TGCAGTGCTAGAGTAGGAACAGTTAAGTTCTTC.